These 22 T cell receptor beta chains were sequenced from one sample in a study of post-analysis software for immune sequencing data. Study-wide findings and caveats: TRBV segments more frequent in patients than in controls numbered about five and included TRBV5-6, TRBV5-1 and TRBV20-1.

Their recognized antigens are unknown. Unique molecular identifiers were built into the TCR beta cDNA libraries. MiXCR, run by TCRdb on the PCR reads, gives a single entry per CDR3 protein. This table holds 450,000 or so distinct CDR3 sequences, under 55% found once. Material: blood. The receptors come from a girl aged 10 to 17 with multiple sclerosis.

The chain employs TRBV20-1 and TRBJ1-5, with D unclear. Trimming removed 4 bases at V and 3 bases at J, with 13 bases between. Germline V lookup: CDR1 DFQATT, CDR2 SNEGSKA (reference sequence). CDR3 length: 14 amino acids. The CDR3 nucleotides read TGCAGTGCTAACCTGGAGAAGCTCAATCAGCCCCAGCATTTT. Protein product: CSANLEKLNQPQHF.

This chain uses TRBV7-2 with TRBJ1-5; no definite D call. CDR1 and CDR2 (germline): SGHTA, FQGNSA. This CDR3 spans 14 amino acids. Trimming stripped 5 bases from V and 0 bases from J, with 8 bases between. CDR3 amino acids: CASSPQHSNQPQHF. The CDR3 bases are TGTGCCAGCAGCCCGCAACATAGCAATCAGCCCCAGCATTTT.

The CDR3 DNA is TGCGCCAGCAGCTCAACTAGCGGTGCGAACACCGGGGAGCTGTTTTTT. This sequence encodes CASSSTSGANTGELFF. The chain links TRBV5-1 to TRBJ2-2; TRBD2 agrees at 8 bases. V gave up 3 bases and J gave up 0 bases; unmatched junction bases: 4. The CDR3 length is 16 residues. The germline CDR1 and CDR2 sequences are SGHRS and YFSETQ.

With respect to this clonotype: At one end, the junction sequence differs from germline, possibly due to a read error. The chain recombines TRBV4-1 with TRBJ2-1; 9 bases line up with TRBD2. Germline-derived CDR1 and CDR2 are MGHRA and YSYEKL. The CDR3 sequence is 15 residues long. The CDR3 DNA is TGCACCAGCAGCCAAAGGTTAGCGGGAGCAGGTGAGCAGTTCTTC. Translated, it gives CTSSQRLAGAGEQFF.

V gene TRBV9 combines with J gene TRBJ1-5; D is uncertain. Trimming shortened V by 0 bases and J by 5 bases, and 6 bases separated the two germline ends. The length of the CDR3 is 13 residues. Looked up from germline, CDR1 is SGDLS and CDR2 is YYNGEE. DNA for the CDR3: TGTGCCAGCAGCGTAGAGTTGCATCAGCCCCAGCATTTT. Protein product: CASSVELHQPQHF.

V is TRBV20-1 and J is TRBJ1-1, with D maybe TRBD1 (6 bases). CDR3 length: 11 amino acids. V shed 4 bases and J shed 4 bases, with 7 bases lying between them. Germline CDR1 reads DFQATT; CDR2 reads SNEGSKA (reference sequence). The CDR3 DNA reads as TGCAGTGCTAACAGGGTCACTGAAGCTTTCTTT. Encoded protein: CSANRVTEAFF.

J is TRBJ2-5 and V is TRBV9; tentative D call: TRBD2 (6 bases). Germline V gene lookup returns CDR1 SGDLS and CDR2 YYNGEE. V dropped 3 bases and J dropped 2 bases, with 17 bases sitting between them. There are 16 residues in the CDR3. This CDR3 is CASSAAGTWLQETQYF. CDR3 coding DNA: TGTGCCAGCAGCGCTGCCGGGACTTGGCTTCAAGAGACCCAGTACTTC.

The V and J genes are TRBV28 and TRBJ2-7, with TRBD2 matching over 11 bases. Germline V CDR1 and CDR2: MDHEN, SYDVKM. This CDR3 region has 16 residues. V gave up 6 bases and J gave up 2 bases; unmatched junction bases: 9. CDR3 protein: CASRGQGLAAAYEQYF. CDR3 bases: TGTGCCAGCAGGGGACAGGGACTAGCGGCCGCCTACGAGCAGTACTTC. Together with reference TRBV28 and TRBJ2-7, the CDR3 gives the full variable domain: DVKVTQSSRYLVKRTGEKVFLECVQDMDHENMFWYRQDPGLGLRLIYFSYDVKMKEKGDIPEGYSVSREKKERFSLILESASTNQTSMYLCASRGQGLAAAYEQYFGPGTRLTVT.

The chain links TRBV6-6 to TRBJ1-5; no reliable D call. Trimming left V 0 bases short and J 0 bases short, with 9 bases between. Germline V lookup: CDR1 MNHNY, CDR2 SVGAGI (reference sequence). There are 16 residues in the CDR3. CDR3 DNA sequence: TGTGCCAGCAGTTACTCGTTGGGCAGTAGCAATCAGCCCCAGCATTTT. This gives the protein CASSYSLGSSNQPQHF.

This clonotype turned up a few times. The V gene is TRBV28, the J gene TRBJ1-2; no definite D call. The V end lost 8 bases, the J end lost 6 bases, and 10 bases lay between the germline ends. Germline CDR1 reads MDHEN; CDR2 reads SYDVKM. CDR3 size: 11 residues. The CDR3 is CASCRRNGYTF. CDR3 nucleotides: TGTGCCAGCTGCCGTAGAAATGGCTACACCTTC.

This clonotype showed up just a few times. The chain carries TRBV6-5 and TRBJ2-5, with D unclear. Trimming took off 4 bases at V and 4 bases at J, with 7 bases between the two ends. CDR3 length: 12 amino acids. Germline V gene sequence: CDR1 MNHEY, CDR2 SVGAGI. The DNA of the CDR3 is TGTGCCAGCAGTTTTTTTGGAGAGACCCAGTACTTC. Protein product: CASSFFGETQYF.

This clonotype has just a few counts. The J gene is TRBJ2-7, the V gene TRBV20-1; 7 bases agree with TRBD1. CDR3 length equals 14 residues. V was clipped by 0 bases and J by 5 bases; unmatched bases: 7. CDR1 DFQATT and CDR2 SNEGSKA come from the germline V gene (reference sequence). This CDR3 reads CSARDIQGIHEQYF. CDR3 bases: TGCAGTGCTAGAGATATACAGGGGATCCACGAGCAGTACTTC.

The V gene is TRBV4-1, the J gene TRBJ2-5, with TRBD2 matching 8 bases. The germline V gene has CDR1 MGHRA and CDR2 YSYEKL. CDR3 length: 17 residues. V gave up 2 bases and J gave up 1 base; unmatched junction bases: 9. CDR3: CASSQIAPGGFQETQYF. Written as DNA, the CDR3 is TGCGCCAGCAGCCAAATCGCCCCGGGGGGGTTCCAAGAGACCCAGTACTTC.

The V gene is TRBV6-1, the J gene TRBJ1-6; D not certain. The CDR3 has 15 residues. The V and J ends lost 1 base and 2 bases respectively, with 6 bases between them. CDR1 MNHNS and CDR2 SASEGT come from the germline V gene. The CDR3 DNA reads TGTGCCAGCAGTGAAGGCCCACCCTATAATTCACCCCTCCACTTT. Its translation: CASSEGPPYNSPLHF.

This clonotype was counted a few times. The rearrangement joins TRBV12-3 or TRBV12-4 to TRBJ2-1; 8 bases agree with TRBD2. CDR3 size: 13 residues. The V segment lost 3 bases and the J segment 8 bases; nucleotides outside the gene matches: 3. The CDR3 protein is CASSFGGRYEQFF. The DNA for the CDR3 is TGTGCCAGCAGTTTTGGCGGGAGGTATGAGCAGTTCTTC.

As DNA, the CDR3 is TGTGCCAGCAGTGCCGGGACAGCGGACTACGAGCAGTACTTC. It specifies CASSAGTADYEQYF. This rearrangement joins TRBV12-3 or TRBV12-4 to TRBJ2-7, with 7 bases fitting TRBD1. The CDR3 extends over 14 amino acids. The V gene end was trimmed by 5 bases and the J gene end by 3 bases; junction bases not matched to a gene: 7.

The rearrangement joins TRBV5-5 to TRBJ2-7, with 7 nucleotides matching TRBD1. J lost 4 bases, V lost 1 base, and 17 bases had no gene match. CDR3 length: 18 residues. Germline V lookup: CDR1 SGHKS, CDR2 YYEKEE (reference sequence). CDR3: CASSLRYSVQGVRYEQYF. The CDR3, as DNA: TGTGCCAGCAGCTTGCGGTATTCGGTGCAGGGGGTACGGTACGAGCAGTACTTC.

This clonotype was seen at least ten times. The chain carries TRBV4-1 and TRBJ2-7; no definite D call. Germline V CDR1 and CDR2: MGHRA, YSYEKL. This CDR3 is built from 12 residues. The ends were cut back, 0 bases at V and 3 bases at J, with 3 bases in the middle. The CDR3 DNA follows: TGCGCCAGCAGCCAAGATAGCTACGAGCAGTACTTC. It encodes CASSQDSYEQYF.

This chain joins TRBV7-2 and TRBJ2-7, with a possible D match to TRBD1 (6 bases). From germline, CDR1 is SGHTA and CDR2 FQGNSA. V shed 4 bases and J shed 2 bases, with 9 bases lying between them. There are 13 residues in the CDR3. In DNA, the CDR3 is TGTGCCAGCAGCTGGACAGACCCCTACGAGCAGTACTTC. It codes for CASSWTDPYEQYF.

The chain joins TRBV29-1 to TRBJ2-3; 10 bases line up with TRBD2. The CDR3 has 13 amino acids. J gave up 3 bases and V 8 bases, and 5 bases lay outside the gene matches. CDR1 is SQVTM and CDR2 is ANQGSEA in the germline V gene. The CDR3 DNA is TGCAGCCAAAGACTAGCGGGTACAGATACGCAGTATTTT. It is translated as CSQRLAGTDTQYF.

This clonotype was detected ten times or more. The chain recombines TRBV28 with TRBJ2-1; the match to TRBD2 covers 8 bases. Per germline, CDR1 MDHEN and CDR2 SYDVKM. The CDR3 totals 16 residues. J was trimmed by 3 bases and V by 4 bases; bases with no gene match: 8. The CDR3 spells CASSSPGLAGYNEQFF. CDR3 DNA: TGTGCCAGCAGTTCGCCAGGGCTAGCGGGCTACAATGAGCAGTTCTTC.

The V call is TRBV20-1, the J call TRBJ2-7; a possible D gene is TRBD2 (5 bases). The CDR3 is made up of 13 amino acids. Trimming shortened V by 1 base and J by 4 bases, and 11 bases separated the two germline ends. Per germline, CDR1 DFQATT and CDR2 SNEGSKA (reference sequence). The DNA for the CDR3 is TGCAGTGCTAGAGTTAGCGCGGTATACGAGCAGTACTTC. Translating it yields CSARVSAVYEQYF.